Listed below are T cell receptor beta chains from one sample, sequenced in a study of blood T cell repertoires in COVID-19. Clones were read by immunoSEQ multiplex PCR, and TCRdb kept only the in-frame ones, dropping some. This table holds about 210,000 clones, 85% to 90% found once. Input material: peripheral blood. Receptors originate from a woman aged 65 to 85 with acute or convalescent COVID-19. Both conserved end residues are part of each CDR3. Clone size is shown for a subset of rows, as once, few, many or a class of expanded clone.

J gene	CDR3 length	clone size	V gene	CDR3 protein
TRBJ2-3	15	.	TRBV7-9	CASSSRSRTGDTQYF
TRBJ2-5	15	.	TRBV20-1	CSASDSGGVQETQYF
TRBJ2-5	15	.	TRBV14	CASSLRGGGPETQYF
TRBJ1-2	14	.	TRBV13	CASSSGHSNYGYTF
TRBJ1-1	13	.	TRBV7-9	CASSLQGGTEAFF
TRBJ2-7	15	.	TRBV5-1	CASSWGDSRSYEQYF
TRBJ1-6	15	few	TRBV5-1	CASSFSVGTDSPLHF
TRBJ1-2	16	.	TRBV5-4	CASSSRRREGQYGYTF
TRBJ2-1	12	.	TRBV5-1	CASSFTPNEQFF
TRBJ1-2	13	.	TRBV5-1	CASSAGQNYGYTF
TRBJ1-2	14	once	TRBV27	CASRSQGVVYGYTF
TRBJ1-1	14	.	TRBV10-3	CAITAGQGNTEAFF
TRBJ2-3	20	.	TRBV9	CASSATRLAGVSHRTDTQYF
TRBJ2-3	15	.	TRBV5-6	CASSLGTGLSDTQYF
TRBJ2-1	16	.	TRBV4-2	CASSQERQAFYNEQFF
TRBJ1-1	14	.	TRBV7-2	CASSYGQGNTEAFF
TRBJ1-1	13	.	TRBV12-3/TRBV12-4	CASSLVGGTEAFF
TRBJ2-1	16	.	TRBV7-2	CASSARLAGGGNEQFF
TRBJ1-4	15	.	TRBV7-2	CASSLRQPPREKLFF
TRBJ2-7	18	.	TRBV29-1	CSAAGTGGGKPSVYEQYF
TRBJ1-2	17	.	TRBV3-1/TRBV3-2	CASSPRRDSQANYGYTF
TRBJ2-7	13	few	TRBV9	CASSPPVGGEQYF
TRBJ1-5	13	.	TRBV7-9	CASSLGQGAAQHF
TRBJ2-2	15	.	TRBV12-5	CASAFSQGNTGELFF
TRBJ1-5	18	few	TRBV6-1	CASSEPGQLLGGNQPQHF
TRBJ1-1	13	once	TRBV12-3/TRBV12-4	CASSSQGRSEAFF
TRBJ2-1	15	.	TRBV9	CASNRLAAPYNEQFF
TRBJ2-7	14	.	TRBV7-2	CASSLRERSYEQYF
TRBJ2-5	14	few	TRBV7-3	CASSQGGGQETQYF
TRBJ1-6	15	.	TRBV27	CASSRGGLDNSPLHF
TRBJ2-2	15	.	TRBV7-2	CASSLASPSSGELFF
TRBJ1-6	15	.	TRBV10-2	CASNLGQDSVSPLHF
TRBJ1-4	13	once	TRBV5-1	CASSRGANEKLFF
TRBJ2-5	14	.	TRBV9	CASSPSGGRETQYF
TRBJ2-7	13	.	TRBV5-1	CASSSGFYYEQYF
TRBJ1-1	15	.	TRBV27	CASSPGQGAPSGAFF
TRBJ2-7	14	.	TRBV15	CATSRDRGSYEQYF
TRBJ1-4	12	.	TRBV28	CASSIPPGKLFF
TRBJ2-7	14	.	TRBV28	CASSLQQPPYEQYF
TRBJ2-7	16	.	TRBV9	CASSVGGSVSSYEQYF
TRBJ1-1	13	once	TRBV3-1/TRBV3-2	CASSQRGRTEAFF
TRBJ2-2	16	.	TRBV4-2	CASSPRLAVNTGELFF
TRBJ1-1	14	.	TRBV19	CASSGRAPNTEAFF
TRBJ1-6	15	.	TRBV5-4	CASSLFEEDNSPLHF
TRBJ1-1	12	.	TRBV12-5	CAGTQGPSSAFF
TRBJ2-5	12	.	TRBV12-3/TRBV12-4	CASSGSAGAQYF
TRBJ1-4	17	.	TRBV4-1	CASSQKAPGTTNEKLFF
TRBJ1-5	13	.	TRBV12-3/TRBV12-4	CASSLLGGQPQHF
TRBJ1-2	14	.	TRBV29-1	CSVEYTGGGGGYTF
TRBJ2-1	16	.	TRBV7-2	CASSLGASGGRNEQFF
TRBJ2-1	15	.	TRBV10-1	CASSGRLAGINEQFF
TRBJ2-1	16	.	TRBV11-3	CASSLGRGGVSFEQFF
TRBJ2-1	15	.	TRBV9	CASSTVGGINNEQFF
TRBJ2-7	15	.	TRBV18	CASSGQQGESYEQYF